The present TCR beta chain was sequenced within a study of blood T cell repertoires in COVID-19. Background on the study: Specimens from acute and convalescent COVID-19 originated in the United States, Italy and Spain. PBMCs, B-cell-depleted T cells, or T cells provided the cDNA or gDNA that made up the material.

CDR3 length equals 13 residues. V gave up 4 bases and J gave up 4 bases, with 13 bases separating them. From germline, CDR1 is SQVTM and CDR2 ANQGSEA. Per the authors' pipeline: Amplification with reference gene primers provided the estimates of nucleated cell counts. Generated by immunoSEQ multiplex PCR, the TCRdb table keeps only in-frame clones and is missing some. V and J calls and clone size are those listed in that table; D and trimming were worked out from the DNA. The sample carries 120,000 to 150,000 clones, around 87% recorded once. Sequenced input: peripheral blood. The TCR sequence derives from a middle-aged woman with acute or convalescent COVID-19. The chain links TRBV29-1 to TRBJ1-1; unclear D gene. In nucleotides, the CDR3 is TGCAGCGTTGTCAGTGGAGGGTCCACTGAAGCTTTCTTT. It specifies CSVVSGGSTEAFF.